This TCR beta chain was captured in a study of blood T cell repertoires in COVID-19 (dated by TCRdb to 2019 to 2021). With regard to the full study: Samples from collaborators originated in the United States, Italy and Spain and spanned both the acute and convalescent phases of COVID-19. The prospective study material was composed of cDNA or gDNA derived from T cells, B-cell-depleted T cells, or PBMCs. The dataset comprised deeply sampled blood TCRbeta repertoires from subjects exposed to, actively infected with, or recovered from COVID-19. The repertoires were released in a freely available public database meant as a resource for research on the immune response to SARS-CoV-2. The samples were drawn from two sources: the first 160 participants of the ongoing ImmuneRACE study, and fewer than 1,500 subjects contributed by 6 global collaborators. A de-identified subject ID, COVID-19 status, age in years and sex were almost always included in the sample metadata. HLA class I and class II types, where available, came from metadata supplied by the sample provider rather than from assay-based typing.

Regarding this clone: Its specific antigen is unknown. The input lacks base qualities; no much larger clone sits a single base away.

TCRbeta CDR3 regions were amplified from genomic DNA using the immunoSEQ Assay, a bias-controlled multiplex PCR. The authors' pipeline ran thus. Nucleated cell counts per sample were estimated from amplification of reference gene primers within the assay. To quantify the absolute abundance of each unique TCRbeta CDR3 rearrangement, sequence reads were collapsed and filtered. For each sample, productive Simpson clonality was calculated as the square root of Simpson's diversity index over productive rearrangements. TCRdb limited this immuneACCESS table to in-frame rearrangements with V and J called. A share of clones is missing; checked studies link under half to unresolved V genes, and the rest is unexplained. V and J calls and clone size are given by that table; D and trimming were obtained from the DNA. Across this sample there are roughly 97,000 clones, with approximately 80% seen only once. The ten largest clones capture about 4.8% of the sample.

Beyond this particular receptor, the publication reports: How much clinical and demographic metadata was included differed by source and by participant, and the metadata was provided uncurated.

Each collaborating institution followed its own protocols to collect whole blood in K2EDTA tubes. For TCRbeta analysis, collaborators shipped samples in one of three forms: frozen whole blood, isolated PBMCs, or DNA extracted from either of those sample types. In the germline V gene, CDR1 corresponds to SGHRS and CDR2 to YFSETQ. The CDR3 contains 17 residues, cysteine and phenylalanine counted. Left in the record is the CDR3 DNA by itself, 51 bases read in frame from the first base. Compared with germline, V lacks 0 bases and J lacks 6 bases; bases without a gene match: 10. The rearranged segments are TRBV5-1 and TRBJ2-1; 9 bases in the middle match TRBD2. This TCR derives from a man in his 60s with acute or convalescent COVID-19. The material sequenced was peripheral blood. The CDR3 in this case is CASSLVFGGGALNEQFF. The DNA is TGCGCCAGCAGCTTGGTGTTTGGCGGGGGGGCCCTCAATGAGCAGTTCTTC.